This TCR beta chain comes out of a study of blood T cells in healthy people across ages. A second PCR of 7 to 11 cycles used a sample-barcoded 5' primer and a J-beta primer mix. MiXCR was run by TCRdb on the 5' RACE reads, yielding one entry per CDR3 protein. Here the sample spans approximately 1.5 million distinct CDR3 sequences, about 35% being singletons. V lost 4 bases to trimming and J lost 7 bases; unmatched junction nucleotides: 4. The CDR3 is 16 amino acids. CDR1 and CDR2 from the germline V gene are SGHTA and FQGNSA. The V call is TRBV7-2, the J call TRBJ2-1; TRBD2 aligns across 16 bases. Source material: blood. The origin of this receptor is a woman in her 30s in good health. The CDR3 is CASSSGGLAGGNEQFF. Written as DNA, the CDR3 is TGTGCCAGCAGCTCAGGGGGACTAGCGGGAGGGAATGAGCAGTTCTTC.